This record looks at one T cell receptor beta chain sequence and its context. The CDR3 totals 18 residues. The V gene lost 2 bases and the J gene lost 3 bases, with 23 bases spanning the gap. Germline V gene data show CDR1 as SGHTA and CDR2 as FQGNSA. In the study's own analysis: Nucleated cell counts were estimated from reference gene primer amplification. Sequencing used immunoSEQ multiplex PCR; TCRdb keeps in-frame clones, though not all of them. The V and J calls and clone size are taken from that table; D and trimming were inferred from the DNA. Of approximately 24,000 clones detected, 80% to 90% appear once; the ten largest clones hold about 25%. The data were taken from a study of blood T cell repertoires in COVID-19. At the level of the study: Samples came from the United States, Italy and Spain, spanning acute and convalescent COVID-19. T cells, B-cell-depleted T cells, or PBMCs supplied cDNA or gDNA.

The receptor was isolated from a human donor with active COVID-19. The donor label of this sample is uncertain. Sequencing was done on a sample of peripheral blood. V is TRBV7-2 and J is TRBJ2-7; a weak D match, TRBD1 (6 bases). CDR3 DNA: TGTGCCAGCAGCTTAAATCCCGGGACACCTTTAACCCACTACGAGCAGTACTTC. It is translated as CASSLNPGTPLTHYEQYF.